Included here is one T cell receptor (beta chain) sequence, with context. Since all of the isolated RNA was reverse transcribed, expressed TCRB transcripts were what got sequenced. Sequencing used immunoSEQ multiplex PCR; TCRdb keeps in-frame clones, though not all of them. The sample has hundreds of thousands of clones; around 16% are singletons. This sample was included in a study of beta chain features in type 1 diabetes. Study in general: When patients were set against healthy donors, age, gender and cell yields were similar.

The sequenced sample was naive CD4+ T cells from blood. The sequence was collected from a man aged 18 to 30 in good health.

CDR3: CAISHLGQGGTEAFF. Written as DNA, the CDR3 is TGTGCCATCAGCCACCTCGGACAGGGTGGAACTGAAGCTTTCTTT. The V and J genes are TRBV10-3 and TRBJ1-1; the match to TRBD1 covers 8 bases. The CDR3 spans 15 residues. Losses at the gene ends were 6 bases for V and 5 bases for J; bases not matched to a gene: 11. The germline gives CDR1 ENHRY, CDR2 SYGVKD.